The present TCR beta chain was sequenced within a study of T cells in Graves' hyperthyroidism and ophthalmopathy. Study results and caveats: Most thyroid clonotypes that were expanded above 0.001 also turned up in blood.

This clonotype was picked up a small number of times. Its antigen is unknown. Amplification of TCR beta CDR3 regions used RNA as the template. HTBI primers drove first-round RT-PCR of the TCR CDR3. TCRdb redid the calling of the multiplex PCR reads with MiXCR, one entry per CDR3 protein. Of hundreds of thousands of distinct CDR3 sequences detected, 15% to 20% appear once; the ten largest clones hold roughly 47%. The clonotype was recovered from a man aged 35 to 55 with Graves' ophthalmopathy. The sample was blood.

CDR3 nucleotides: TGTGCCAGCAGTTTTGACCTTGAAGCTTTCTTT. Translated, it gives CASSFDLEAFF. This chain links TRBV12-3 or TRBV12-4 with TRBJ1-1; D gene uncertain. There are 11 residues in the CDR3. Deletions cut 3 bases from V and 7 bases from J, with 6 bases between.